The rows below give T cell receptor beta chains drawn from one sample of a study of blood T cells in healthy people across ages. From the 5' RACE reads, TCRdb called clonotypes with MiXCR, one entry per CDR3 protein. The profile shows about 650,000 distinct CDR3 sequences, about 51% of them singletons. The sequencing input was blood. The receptors here all came from a woman older than 75 in good health. The CDR3 runs from the conserved cysteine through the conserved F or W. A D gene is named only where the DNA matches it firmly. A clone size is listed for some rows: how often the clone was seen (once, few, many), or a class if it is expanded.

clone_size cdr3_length j_call v_call d_call cdr3_aa cdr3_nt
many 15 TRBJ2-3 TRBV7-2 NA CASSLFGTSTDTQYF TGTGCCAGCAGCTTATTCGGGACCAGCACAGATACGCAGTATTTT
once 13 TRBJ1-2 TRBV28 NA CASSPPELYGYTF TGTGCCAGCAGTCCTCCGGAACTCTATGGCTACACCTTC
many 14 TRBJ1-2 TRBV5-1 NA CASSLGTSGTSYTF TGCGCCAGCAGCTTGGGTACTTCAGGGACCAGCTACACCTTC
few 20 TRBJ2-4 TRBV12-3/TRBV12-4 NA CASSDSERGLIILAKNIQYF TGTGCCAGCAGCGACTCTGAGAGAGGGCTCATAATCTTAGCCAAAAACATTCAGTACTTC
many 16 TRBJ2-5 TRBV27 NA CASSFRATGRQETQYF TGTGCCAGCAGTTTTCGGGCAACAGGGAGGCAAGAGACCCAGTACTTC
NA 14 TRBJ1-1 TRBV11-2 NA CASSLFSRGTGAFF TGTGCCAGCAGCTTATTTAGCAGGGGAACTGGAGCTTTCTTT
NA 17 TRBJ2-2 TRBV4-3 TRBD2 CASSQGRAGGYTGELFF TGCGCCAGCAGCCAAGGGAGAGCGGGAGGATACACCGGGGAGCTGTTTTTT
once 15 TRBJ2-3 TRBV18 TRBD1 CASSRTGGSADTQYF TGTGCCAGCTCCCGGACAGGGGGCAGCGCAGATACGCAGTATTTT
many 15 TRBJ2-5 TRBV20-1 TRBD1 CSSTDRGGRGETQYF TGCAGTTCAACGGACAGGGGAGGTCGTGGAGAGACCCAGTACTTC
NA 17 TRBJ2-5 TRBV28 TRBD1 CASSLEDRALPRETQYF TGTGCCAGCAGTTTGGAGGACAGGGCTCTCCCAAGGGAGACCCAGTACTTC
few 15 TRBJ2-1 TRBV5-6 NA CASSFWGKVLHEQFF TGTGCCAGCAGCTTTTGGGGGAAGGTGTTGCATGAGCAGTTCTTC
few 14 TRBJ1-1 TRBV3-1 NA CASSQGTLNTEAFF TGTGCCAGCAGCCAAGGGACCTTGAACACTGAAGCTTTCTTT
many 14 TRBJ2-3 TRBV5-1 NA CAASPGPHTDTQYF TGCGCCGCTTCCCCGGGTCCTCACACAGATACGCAGTATTTT
many 15 TRBJ2-3 TRBV20-1 TRBD1 CSANPAPGGEDTQYF TGCAGTGCTAACCCGGCCCCAGGGGGCGAAGATACGCAGTATTTT
many 15 TRBJ2-1 TRBV5-1 NA CASSLERLTDNEQFF TGCGCCAGCAGCTTGGAGCGGCTAACCGACAATGAGCAGTTCTTC
NA 14 TRBJ2-7 TRBV9 TRBD1 CASSVSGQGYEQYF TGTGCCAGCAGCGTCTCGGGACAGGGCTACGAGCAGTACTTC
NA 16 TRBJ2-3 TRBV12-3/TRBV12-4 NA CASSPTVAVVADTLYF TGTGCCAGCAGCCCGACAGTCGCAGTAGTCGCAGATACGCTGTATTTT
NA 15 TRBJ1-5 TRBV2 NA CASSEGSAGGQPQHF TGTGCCAGCAGTGAAGGGTCGGCGGGGGGTCAGCCCCAGCATTTT
many 14 TRBJ2-4 TRBV6-2/TRBV6-3 NA CASSLVRGRNIQYF TGTGCCAGCTCCCTCGTCAGGGGAAGAAACATTCAGTACTTC
few 13 TRBJ2-3 TRBV12-3/TRBV12-4 TRBD2 CASLTSGADTQYF TGTGCCAGCTTAACTAGCGGGGCAGATACGCAGTATTTT
NA 14 TRBJ2-2 TRBV5-6 NA CASTREADTGELFF TGTGCCAGCACCCGAGAGGCGGACACCGGGGAGCTGTTTTTT
NA 14 TRBJ2-7 TRBV27 TRBD2 CASSFGGSAKEQYF TGTGCCAGCAGTTTTGGCGGGAGCGCTAAGGAGCAGTACTTC
NA 15 TRBJ2-1 TRBV29-1 TRBD2 CSVRKEGLASTEQFF TGCAGCGTCCGCAAGGAGGGACTAGCGTCTACTGAGCAGTTCTTC
NA 15 TRBJ1-2 TRBV25-1 TRBD1 CASSDIGQGVDGYTF TGTGCCAGCAGTGACATTGGACAGGGGGTTGATGGCTACACCTTC
NA 14 TRBJ1-2 TRBV5-1 TRBD1 CASSAGTGGCGYTF TGCGCCAGCAGCGCCGGGACAGGGGGTTGTGGCTACACCTTC
NA 15 TRBJ1-2 TRBV20-1 TRBD1 CSARVQGADNYGYTF TGCAGTGCTAGAGTACAGGGGGCGGATAACTATGGCTACACCTTC
NA 13 TRBJ2-7 TRBV7-2 NA CASSVVSGTEQYF TGTGCCAGCAGCGTAGTCTCCGGGACCGAGCAGTACTTC
NA 15 TRBJ2-5 TRBV20-1 TRBD2 CSAREQRGARETQYF TGCAGTGCTAGAGAACAGCGGGGGGCTCGGGAGACCCAGTACTTC
many 12 TRBJ2-6 TRBV28 NA CAITSGANVLTF TGTGCCATTACCTCTGGGGCCAACGTCCTGACTTTC
NA 15 TRBJ2-1 TRBV20-1 TRBD1 CSARQGQGYYNEQFF TGCAGTGCTAGACAGGGACAGGGATACTACAATGAGCAGTTCTTC
many 13 TRBJ2-1 TRBV12-3/TRBV12-4 NA CASSVLRGYEQFF TGTGCCAGCAGTGTTCTAAGAGGGTATGAGCAGTTCTTC
NA 15 TRBJ2-1 TRBV12-3/TRBV12-4 TRBD1 CASRLGQGPYNEQFF TGTGCCAGCAGATTAGGACAGGGTCCCTACAATGAGCAGTTCTTC
NA 12 TRBJ2-4 TRBV20-1 NA CSAPTAKNIQYF TGCAGTGCCCCAACAGCCAAAAACATTCAGTACTTC
NA 17 TRBJ2-7 TRBV4-1 NA CASSQASIGSSYNEQYF TGCGCCAGCAGCCAGGCCTCGATTGGGAGCTCCTACAATGAGCAGTACTTC
NA 13 TRBJ2-7 TRBV4-3 NA CASSQSLYYEQYF TGCGCCAGCAGCCAGTCACTCTACTACGAGCAGTACTTC
few 15 TRBJ2-7 TRBV24-1 TRBD1 CATGIRDRVSYEQYF TGTGCCACCGGCATCCGGGACAGGGTCTCCTACGAGCAGTACTTC
NA 16 TRBJ2-1 TRBV28 TRBD2 CASRLSTGLVYNEQFF TGTGCCAGCAGATTATCAACGGGACTAGTATACAATGAGCAGTTCTTC
NA 16 TRBJ1-5 TRBV20-1 TRBD1 CSARDFGQGYNQPQHF TGCAGTGCTAGGGACTTCGGACAGGGATACAATCAGCCCCAGCATTTT
many 13 TRBJ1-2 TRBV6-1 TRBD1 CATKTGTHYGYTF TGTGCCACCAAGACAGGGACTCACTATGGCTACACCTTC
many 13 TRBJ2-5 TRBV4-1 NA CASSQLRVETQYF TGCGCCAGCAGCCAACTAAGGGTGGAGACCCAGTACTTC
NA 14 TRBJ2-5 TRBV7-3 TRBD1 CASSPGQGKQTQYF TGTGCCAGCAGCCCGGGACAGGGGAAGCAGACCCAGTACTTC
NA 13 TRBJ2-7 TRBV12-3/TRBV12-4 NA CASSVREYNEQYF TGTGCCAGCAGTGTACGGGAGTACAATGAGCAGTACTTC